Below, one TCR beta chain is given with its context. The target antigen is unknown. According to the study, genomic DNA was the template for TCR beta VDJ and CDR3 profiling. Each CDR3 protein is one row after TCRdb ran MiXCR on the reads. The table records 150,000 to 200,000 distinct CDR3 sequences, more than 45% of them present only once. The data stem from a study of CD8+CD57+ T cells in acquired aplastic anemia. The wider study: The average for DNA from sorted CD4+ and CD8+ cells was around 3.5 ug.

Study-level results: Patients shared 25 to 35 CD8+ CDR3 sequences with controls.

Previously, flow cytometry had revealed CD8+CD57+ cell expansion in the patients chosen for sequencing. All participating patients were living with severe acquired aplastic anemia. All patients were therapy-naive when blood was sampled. The V end lost 0 bases, the J end lost 5 bases, and 7 bases lay between the germline ends. Germline CDR1 reads LNHDA; CDR2 reads SQIVND (reference sequence). The CDR3 runs to 13 residues. The source of this sequence is a human donor with aplastic anemia. The sample comprised sorted CD4+, CD8+, or CD8+CD57+ T cells (not recorded which) from PBMCs. The chain is built from TRBV19 and TRBJ1-1; D not certain. DNA of the CDR3: TGTGCCAGTAGTATAGACAGGTTAACTGAAGCTTTCTTT. Its translation is CASSIDRLTEAFF.